This TCR beta chain was found in a study of CD8 T cells in Susac syndrome. Trimming cost V 7 bases and J 0 bases, with 12 bases left between them. Germline V lookup: CDR1 WSHSY, CDR2 SAAADI. The CDR3 is 14 residues long. Roughly 0.5 to 1 ug RNA was reverse transcribed with random hexamers. TCRdb analysed the immunoSEQ multiplex PCR reads with MiXCR anew, one entry per CDR3 protein. The sample lists more than 80,000 distinct CDR3 sequences, roughly 94% occurring once. The sequenced sample was CD8+ T cells from PBMCs. The TCR was taken from a human donor with Susac syndrome. The chain recombines TRBV10-2 with TRBJ1-2, with a possible D match to TRBD1 (6 bases). The CDR3 nucleotides read TGCGCCAGCACCGAGGACAGCCCTAACTATGGCTACACCTTC. This sequence encodes CASTEDSPNYGYTF.